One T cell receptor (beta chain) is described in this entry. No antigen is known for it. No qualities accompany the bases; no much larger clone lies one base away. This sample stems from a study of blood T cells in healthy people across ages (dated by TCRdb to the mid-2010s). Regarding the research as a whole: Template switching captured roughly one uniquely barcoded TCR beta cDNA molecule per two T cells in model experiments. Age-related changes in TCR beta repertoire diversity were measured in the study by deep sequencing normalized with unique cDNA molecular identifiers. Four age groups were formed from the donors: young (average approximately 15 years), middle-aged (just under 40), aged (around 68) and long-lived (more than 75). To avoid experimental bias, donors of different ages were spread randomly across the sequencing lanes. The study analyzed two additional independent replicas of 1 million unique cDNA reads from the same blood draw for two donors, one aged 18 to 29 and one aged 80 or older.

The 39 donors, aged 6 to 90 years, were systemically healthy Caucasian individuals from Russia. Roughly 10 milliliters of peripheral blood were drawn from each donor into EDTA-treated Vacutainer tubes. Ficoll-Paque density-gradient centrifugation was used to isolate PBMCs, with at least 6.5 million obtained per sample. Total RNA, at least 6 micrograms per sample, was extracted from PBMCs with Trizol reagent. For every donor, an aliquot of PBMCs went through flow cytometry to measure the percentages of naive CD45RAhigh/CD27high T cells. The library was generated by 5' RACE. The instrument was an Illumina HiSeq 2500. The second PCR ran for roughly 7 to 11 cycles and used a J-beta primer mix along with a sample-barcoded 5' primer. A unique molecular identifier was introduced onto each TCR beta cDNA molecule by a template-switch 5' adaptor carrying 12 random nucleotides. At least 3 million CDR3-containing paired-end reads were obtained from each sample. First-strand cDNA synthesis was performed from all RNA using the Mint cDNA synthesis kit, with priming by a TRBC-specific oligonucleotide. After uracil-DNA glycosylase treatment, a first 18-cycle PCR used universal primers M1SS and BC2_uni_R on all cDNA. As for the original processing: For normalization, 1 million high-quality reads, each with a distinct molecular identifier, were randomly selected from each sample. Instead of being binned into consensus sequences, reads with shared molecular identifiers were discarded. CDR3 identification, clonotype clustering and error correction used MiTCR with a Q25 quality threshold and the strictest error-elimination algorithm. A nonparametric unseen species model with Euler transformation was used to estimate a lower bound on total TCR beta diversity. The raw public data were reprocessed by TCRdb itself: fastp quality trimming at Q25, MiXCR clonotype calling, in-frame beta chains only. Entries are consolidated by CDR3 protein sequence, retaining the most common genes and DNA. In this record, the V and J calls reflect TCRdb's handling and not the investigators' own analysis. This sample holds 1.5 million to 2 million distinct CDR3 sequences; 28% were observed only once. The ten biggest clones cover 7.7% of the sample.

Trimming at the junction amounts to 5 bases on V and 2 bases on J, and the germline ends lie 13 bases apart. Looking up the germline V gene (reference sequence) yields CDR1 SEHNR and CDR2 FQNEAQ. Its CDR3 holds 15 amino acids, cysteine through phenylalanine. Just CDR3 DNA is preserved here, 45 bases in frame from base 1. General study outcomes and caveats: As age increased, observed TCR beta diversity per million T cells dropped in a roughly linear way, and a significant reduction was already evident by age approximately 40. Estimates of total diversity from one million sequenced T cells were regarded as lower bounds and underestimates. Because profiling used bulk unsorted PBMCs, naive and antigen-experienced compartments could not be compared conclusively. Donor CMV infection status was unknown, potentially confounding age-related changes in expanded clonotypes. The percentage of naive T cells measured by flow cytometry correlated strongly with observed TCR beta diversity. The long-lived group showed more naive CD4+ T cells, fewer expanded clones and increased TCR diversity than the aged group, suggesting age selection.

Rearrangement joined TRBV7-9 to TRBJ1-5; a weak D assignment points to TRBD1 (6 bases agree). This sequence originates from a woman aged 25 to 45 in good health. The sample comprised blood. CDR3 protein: CASSGSGAGNQPQHF. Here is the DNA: TGTGCCAGCAGCGGGTCGGGGGCGGGCAATCAGCCCCAGCATTTT.